One T cell receptor beta chain is described in this entry. The CDR3 is 12 residues long. V lost 3 bases and J lost 8, with 8 bases in between. The germline CDR1 and CDR2 sequences are SGHRS and YFSETQ. The time point denotes: baseline pretreatment blood. Treatment described: 15 Gy SBRT to primary tumor, nephrectomy 4 weeks later. The sample comes from a study of radiation and T cells in renal cell carcinoma. TCRdb's copy holds only in-frame clones and misses some; the assay was immunoSEQ multiplex PCR. Among 150,000 or so clones listed, about 88% were seen once. The receptor was isolated from a woman aged 45-59 years with renal cell carcinoma. This material consisted of blood, taken from a patient whose treatment included radiotherapy and nephrectomy. The rearrangement uses TRBV5-1 and TRBJ2-2; the D is unclear. The CDR3 DNA follows: TGCGCCAGCAGCTGGGTCGGAGGGGAGCTGTTTTTT. Protein sequence: CASSWVGGELFF.